Below are 14 T cell receptor beta chains sequenced from a single sample in a study of radiotherapy plus CTLA-4 blockade in lung cancer. Here immunoSEQ multiplex PCR was the method, and the copy in TCRdb shows in-frame clones only, minus some. This sample has about 49,000 clones, with roughly 90% found just once. The sequencing here drew on peripheral blood, taken from a patient treated with radiotherapy plus ipilimumab. These receptors originate from a human donor with non-small cell lung cancer whose response to radiotherapy plus ipilimumab could not be evaluated.

As concerns this clone: Other nucleotide sequences from this sample produce the same CDR3. CDR3 sequence reads: CASSLGQGAPGELFF. CDR3 nucleotide sequence: TGCGCCAGCAGCTTGGGGCAGGGGGCACCCGGGGAGCTGTTTTTT. This chain links TRBV5-1 with TRBJ2-2; 8 nucleotides line up with TRBD1. The germline CDR1 and CDR2 sequences are SGHRS and YFSETQ. The CDR3 is 15 amino acids. V lost 0 bases to trimming and J lost 6 bases; unmatched junction nucleotides: 4.

The DNA for the CDR3 is TGTGCCAGCAGCGTAGCGGGTGCGGGAGGGATCTACGAGCAGTACTTC. Residues: CASSVAGAGGIYEQYF. This sequence joins TRBV9 and TRBJ2-7, with 9 bases matching TRBD2. CDR3 length: 16 residues. Germline V gene sequence: CDR1 SGDLS, CDR2 YYNGEE. V was pared by 0 bases and J by 3 bases, with 7 bases of the junction left unmatched.

The chain has TRBV28 and TRBJ1-4; tentative D call: TRBD1 (5 bases). This CDR3 contains 16 residues. V was pared by 8 bases and J by 0 bases, with 16 bases between. Looked up from germline, CDR1 is MDHEN and CDR2 is SYDVKM. CDR3 sequence: CASGRAGGATNEKLFF. DNA of the CDR3: TGTGCCAGCGGCAGGGCGGGGGGAGCAACTAATGAAAAACTGTTTTTT.

V is TRBV19 and J is TRBJ2-6; the D is unclear. V was pared by 4 bases and J by 4 bases, with 11 bases between. CDR3 size: 15 residues. The V gene's germline CDR1 is LNHDA and CDR2 SQIVND (reference sequence). The CDR3 nucleotides are TGTGCCAGTAGTACCCAGTTCGTAGGGGCCAACGTCCTGACTTTC. It yields the protein CASSTQFVGANVLTF. Looking up the rest from reference TRBV19 and TRBJ2-6 gives the full variable domain: DGGITQSPKYLFRKEGQNVTLSCEQNLNHDAMYWYRQDPGQGLRLIYYSQIVNDFQKGDIAEGYSVSREKKESFPLTVTSAQKNPTAFYLCASSTQFVGANVLTFGAGSRLTVL.

The V call is TRBV2, the J call TRBJ2-6; D gene uncertain. CDR3 length: 16 amino acids. V dropped 6 bases and J dropped 1 base, with 13 bases sitting between them. Germline CDR1 and CDR2: SNHLY and FYNNEI. The CDR3 nucleotides read TGTGCCAGCAGCGCAGGAATACTTTCTGGGGCCAACGTCCTGACTTTC. It specifies CASSAGILSGANVLTF.

This chain links TRBV18 with TRBJ1-1; perhaps TRBD1 as D (5 bases). V lost 3 bases to trimming and J lost 2 bases, with 22 bases between them. The CDR3 runs to 18 residues. CDR1 and CDR2 from the germline V gene are KGHSH and LQKENI. The CDR3 spells CASSPGDFSSLINTEAFF. CDR3 sequence (DNA): TGTGCCAGCTCACCGGGGGACTTTTCTTCCTTAATAAACACTGAAGCTTTCTTT. Full variable domain (remainder filled in from reference TRBV18 and TRBJ1-1): NAGVMQNPRHLVRRRGQEARLRCSPMKGHSHVYWYRQLPEEGLKFMVYLQKENIIDESGMPKERFSAEFPKEGPSILRIQQVVRGDSAAYFCASSPGDFSSLINTEAFFGQGTRLTVV.

This clone was seen a handful of times. The chain recombines TRBV7-9 with TRBJ2-7; tentatively, D is TRBD1 (7 bases). CDR1 is SEHNR, CDR2 FQNEAQ, per germline (reference sequence). This CDR3 is built from 15 residues. The V and J ends lost 4 bases and 2 bases respectively, with 15 bases between them. CDR3 loop: CASSSRGTATYEQYF. The CDR3 DNA follows: TGTGCCAGCAGCTCCCGGGGGACAGCCACCTACGAGCAGTACTTC.

The chain has TRBV11-2 and TRBJ2-2; 8 positions agree with TRBD2. The CDR3 is 16 residues long. Germline V gene data show CDR1 as SGHAT and CDR2 as FQNNGV. With 2 bases clipped from V and 4 bases from J, the junction kept 6 bases outside the gene matches. CDR3 region: CASSLSGGAVTGELFF. The CDR3 DNA follows: TGTGCCAGCAGCTTATCCGGGGGGGCCGTCACCGGGGAGCTGTTTTTT.

V and J are TRBV18 and TRBJ1-1; D is ambiguous. From germline, CDR1 is KGHSH and CDR2 LQKENI. V lost 0 bases to trimming and J lost 4 bases, with 12 bases between them. The CDR3 spans 15 residues. CDR3 sequence: CASSPPRGLATEAFF. For the CDR3, the DNA is TGTGCCAGCTCACCACCTCGTGGGCTTGCCACTGAAGCTTTCTTT.

V and J are TRBV2 and TRBJ1-2; D might be TRBD1 (5 bases). Trimming took 5 bases from V and 4 from J, leaving 11 bases between them. CDR1 SNHLY and CDR2 FYNNEI come from the germline V gene. The CDR3 loop spans 13 amino acids. CDR3 DNA: TGTGCCAGCAGTCCTCGACAGACCTATGGCTACACCTTC. It yields the protein CASSPRQTYGYTF.

The rearrangement uses TRBV5-1 and TRBJ2-7; 7 bases agree with TRBD2. With the DNA end fitting TRBJ2-1 better, the J assignment may be wrong. Germline CDR1 and CDR2: SGHRS and YFSETQ. The CDR3 has 15 residues. The CDR3 sequence is CASSLGEGRPVEQFF. CDR3 nucleotides: TGCGCCAGCAGCTTGGGGGAGGGGCGACCGGTAGAGCAGTTCTTC.

The CDR3 is CASSPQGYSYEQYF. For the CDR3, the DNA is TGTGCCAGCAGTCCTCAGGGTTACTCCTACGAGCAGTACTTC. The chain recombines TRBV27 with TRBJ2-7, with D possibly matching TRBD1 (5 bases). Germline assignment: CDR1 MNHEY and CDR2 SMNVEV (reference sequence). V shed 5 bases and J shed 0 bases, with 11 bases lying between them. The CDR3 totals 14 residues.

V usage is TRBV29-1 and J usage is TRBJ2-7, with 9 nucleotides matching TRBD2. This CDR3 region has 12 residues. Germline CDR1 reads SQVTM; CDR2 reads ANQGSEA. V shed 6 bases and J 3 bases; nucleotides not matched to a gene: 3. CDR3 bases: TGCAGCGTAGATAGCGGGAGCTACGAGCAGTACTTC. Amino acid sequence: CSVDSGSYEQYF.

The chain combines TRBV19 with TRBJ1-2, with 8 nucleotides matching TRBD1. With V trimmed by 9 bases and J by 1 base, 10 bases remained unmatched. The V gene's germline CDR1 is LNHDA and CDR2 SQIVND (reference sequence). The CDR3 is 15 amino acids. Here the CDR3 reads CASHSGTGLNYGYTF. The CDR3 DNA follows: TGTGCCAGCCATTCGGGGACAGGACTTAACTATGGCTACACCTTC.